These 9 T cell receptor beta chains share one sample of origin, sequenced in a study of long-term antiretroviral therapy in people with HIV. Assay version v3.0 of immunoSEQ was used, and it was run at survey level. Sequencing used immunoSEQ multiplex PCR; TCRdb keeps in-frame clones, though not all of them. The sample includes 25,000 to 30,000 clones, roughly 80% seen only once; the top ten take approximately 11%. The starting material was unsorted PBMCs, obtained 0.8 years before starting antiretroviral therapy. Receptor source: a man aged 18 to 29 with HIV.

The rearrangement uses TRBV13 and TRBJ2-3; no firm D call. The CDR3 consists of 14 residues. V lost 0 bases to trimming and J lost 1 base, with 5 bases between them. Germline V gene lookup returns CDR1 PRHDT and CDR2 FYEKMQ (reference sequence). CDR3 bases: TGTGCCAGCAGCTTAGGAAGTCGCACAGATACGCAGTATTTT. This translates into CASSLGSRTDTQYF.

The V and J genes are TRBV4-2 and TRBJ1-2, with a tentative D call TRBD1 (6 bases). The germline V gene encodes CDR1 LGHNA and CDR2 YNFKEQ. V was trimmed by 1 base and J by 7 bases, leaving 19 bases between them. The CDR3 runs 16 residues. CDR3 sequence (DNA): TGTGCCAGCAGCCAAGTCGGTGGCGGCAGGGGTCCTGGCTACACCTTC. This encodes CASSQVGGGRGPGYTF.

The CDR3 bases are TGTGCCAGCAGCGACCCGACAGGGGTCAACGAGCAGTACTTC. Translation gives CASSDPTGVNEQYF. The V gene is TRBV7-9, the J gene TRBJ2-7; TRBD1 matches at 8 bases. Losses at the gene ends were 5 bases for V and 5 bases for J; bases not matched to a gene: 8. Germline CDR1 reads SEHNR; CDR2 reads FQNEAQ (reference sequence). This CDR3 is 14 amino acids long. The variable domain in full, completed from reference TRBV7-9 and TRBJ2-7, reads DTGVSQNPRHKITKRGQNVTFRCDPISEHNRLYWYRQTLGQGPEFLTYFQNEAQLEKSRLLSDRFSAERPKGSFSTLEIQRTEQGDSAMYLCASSDPTGVNEQYFGPGTRLTVT.

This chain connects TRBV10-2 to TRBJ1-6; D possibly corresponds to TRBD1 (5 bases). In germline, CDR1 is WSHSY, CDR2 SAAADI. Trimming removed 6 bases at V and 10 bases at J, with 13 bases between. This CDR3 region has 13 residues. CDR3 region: CASRLGGGSPLHF. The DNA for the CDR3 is TGCGCCAGCAGGCTTGGGGGAGGCTCACCCCTCCACTTT.

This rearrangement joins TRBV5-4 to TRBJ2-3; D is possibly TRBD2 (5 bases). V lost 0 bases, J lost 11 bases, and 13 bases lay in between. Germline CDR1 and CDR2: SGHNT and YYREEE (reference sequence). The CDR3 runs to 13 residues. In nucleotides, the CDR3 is TGTGCCAGCAGCTTGGGAGCACAAGAGGGGCAGTATTTT. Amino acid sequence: CASSLGAQEGQYF.

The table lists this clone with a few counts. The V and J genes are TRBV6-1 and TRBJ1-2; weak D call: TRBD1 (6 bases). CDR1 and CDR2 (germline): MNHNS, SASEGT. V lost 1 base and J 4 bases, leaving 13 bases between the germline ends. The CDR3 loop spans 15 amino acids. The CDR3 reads CASSEVLGAGYGYTF. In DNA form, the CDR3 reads TGTGCCAGCAGTGAAGTGCTGGGGGCGGGCTATGGCTACACCTTC.

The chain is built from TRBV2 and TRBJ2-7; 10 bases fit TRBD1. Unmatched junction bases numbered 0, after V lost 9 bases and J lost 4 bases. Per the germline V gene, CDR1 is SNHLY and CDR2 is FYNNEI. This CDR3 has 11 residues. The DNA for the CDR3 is TGTGCCAGGGGACAGGGGTACGAGCAGTACTTC. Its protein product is CARGQGYEQYF. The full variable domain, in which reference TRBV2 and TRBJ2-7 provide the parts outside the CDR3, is EPEVTQTPSHQVTQMGQEVILRCVPISNHLYFYWYRQILGQKVEFLVSFYNNEISEKSEIFDDQFSVERPDGSNFTLKIRSTKLEDSAMYFCARGQGYEQYFGPGTRLTVT.

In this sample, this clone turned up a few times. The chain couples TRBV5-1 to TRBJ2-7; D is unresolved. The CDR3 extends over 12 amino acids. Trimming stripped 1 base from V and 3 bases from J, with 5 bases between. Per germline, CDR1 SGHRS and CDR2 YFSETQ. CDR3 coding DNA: TGCGCCAGCAGCTTGTCGGACTACGAGCAGTACTTC. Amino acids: CASSLSDYEQYF. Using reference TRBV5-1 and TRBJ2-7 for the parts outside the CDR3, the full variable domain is KAGVTQTPRYLIKTRGQQVTLSCSPISGHRSVSWYQQTPGQGLQFLFEYFSETQRNKGNFPGRFSGRQFSNSRSEMNVSTLELGDSALYLCASSLSDYEQYFGPGTRLTVT.

CDR3 bases: TGCAGCGTAGCGGGAGGAGTCCATGAGCAGTTCTTC. Residues: CSVAGGVHEQFF. V is TRBV29-1 and J is TRBJ2-1; TRBD2 agrees at 9 bases. CDR3 length equals 12 residues. V was clipped by 6 bases and J by 8 bases; unmatched bases: 5. In germline, CDR1 is SQVTM, CDR2 ANQGSEA.